The entry below gives a single T cell receptor (beta chain) sequence along with its context. As yet, its antigen is unknown. The CDR3 contains 12 residues. The trim removed 4 bases at V and 5 bases at J, leaving 5 bases unmatched. The V gene's germline CDR1 is SQVTM and CDR2 ANQGSEA. These data are taken from a study of T cell responses to AZD1222 COVID-19 vaccine. Study-wide background: Pooling of second doses given at about 4 or about 12 weeks was done.

Study results and limitations: Increases in Spike-specific TCR breadth and depth were seen after two AZD1222 doses. Among those given AZD1222, only five or six were seropositive at baseline. Among the donors, most were white British and more were female, and clonal diversity was possibly underestimated.

Profiled with immunoSEQ multiplex PCR; TCRdb holds only in-frame clones, not every one. The repertoire holds around 130,000 clones, with 87% as singletons. This TCR was sampled from an adult in good health. The sample was peripheral blood, taken on day 0 of AZD1222 vaccination. The chain uses TRBV29-1 and TRBJ2-7, with 7 bases lining up with TRBD1. The CDR3 region has the DNA TGCAGCGTTGGACAGGGTAGGAACGAGCAGTACTTC. It codes for CSVGQGRNEQYF.